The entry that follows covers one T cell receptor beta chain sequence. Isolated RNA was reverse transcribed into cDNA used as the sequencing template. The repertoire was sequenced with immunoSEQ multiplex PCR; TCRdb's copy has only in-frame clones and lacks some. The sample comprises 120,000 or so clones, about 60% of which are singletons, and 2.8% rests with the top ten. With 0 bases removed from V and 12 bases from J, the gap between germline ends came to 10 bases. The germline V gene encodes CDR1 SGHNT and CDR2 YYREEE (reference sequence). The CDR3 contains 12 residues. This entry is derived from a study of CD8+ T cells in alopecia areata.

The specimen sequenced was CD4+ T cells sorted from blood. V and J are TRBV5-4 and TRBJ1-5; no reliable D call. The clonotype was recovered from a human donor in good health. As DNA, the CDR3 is TGTGCCAGCAGCTTGGATGGGCAGAGCCAGCATTTT. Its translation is CASSLDGQSQHF.